This is a list of T cell receptor beta chains from one sample in a study of blood T cells in healthy people across ages. TCRdb re-analysed the 5' RACE reads in MiXCR, keeping a single row per CDR3 protein. The sample comprises roughly 800,000 distinct CDR3 sequences, nearly 60% of which are singletons, and over 20% rests with the top ten. The sample taken for sequencing was blood. The receptor source for this set is a man aged 25-40 years in good health. The CDR3 runs from the conserved cysteine through the conserved F or W. The order of the fields is clone size, D gene, V gene, J gene, CDR3 DNA, CDR3 protein. A D gene is named only where the DNA matches it firmly. For some rows the clone size is stated as once, few or many, or as a class when expanded; others skip it.

many	TRBD1	TRBV7-6	TRBJ1-4	TGTGCCAGCAGCTCCCGGACAGGAATTGCAACTAATGAAAAACTGTTTTTT	CASSSRTGIATNEKLFF
many	.	TRBV20-1	TRBJ2-6	TGCAGTGCTCAATCCGGGGCCAACGTCCTGACTTTC	CSAQSGANVLTF
.	TRBD2	TRBV7-6	TRBJ2-7	TGTGCCAGCAGCTTAGCGGGAGGGCCTCTCTACGAGCAGTACTTC	CASSLAGGPLYEQYF
.	TRBD1	TRBV7-9	TRBJ1-4	TGTGCCAGCAACAGGGGAAATGAAAAACTGTTTTTT	CASNRGNEKLFF
few	TRBD1	TRBV28	TRBJ2-5	TGTGCCAGCACCAGGACAGGGAGAGAGACCCAGTACTTC	CASTRTGRETQYF
.	TRBD2	TRBV5-6	TRBJ2-1	TGTGCCAGCAGCCTGACTAGCCCTCCCTACAATGAGCAGTTCTTC	CASSLTSPPYNEQFF
.	TRBD1	TRBV20-1	TRBJ2-1	TGCAGTGCTAGTGTGGACAGGGCCGTCTACAATGAGCAGTTCTTC	CSASVDRAVYNEQFF
.	TRBD1	TRBV28	TRBJ2-1	TGTGCCAGTATCGGCCGGGACAGGGGAAGGAGTGAGCAGTTCTTC	CASIGRDRGRSEQFF
.	TRBD2	TRBV28	TRBJ2-7	TGTGCCAGCAGCCGTAGCGGGAGATCCGACGAGCAGTACTTC	CASSRSGRSDEQYF
.	TRBD1	TRBV5-1	TRBJ1-2	TGCGCCAGCACCGCAACAGGGGAGGGGTATGGCTACACCTTC	CASTATGEGYGYTF
.	.	TRBV20-1	TRBJ2-3	TGCAGTGCTAATCCGAACGGGGACGGTCCGACAGATACGCAGTATTTT	CSANPNGDGPTDTQYF
few	.	TRBV6-6	TRBJ1-5	TGTGCCAGCAGACCGATGAGCAATCAGCCCCAGCATTTT	CASRPMSNQPQHF
.	.	TRBV7-2	TRBJ2-1	TGTGTCAGCAGCCTAGGACCAACTCCAAATGAGCAGTTCTTC	CVSSLGPTPNEQFF
.	.	TRBV2	TRBJ1-2	TGTGCCAGCAGCAACCCGGGGCGACGCGGCCCTGGCTACACCTTC	CASSNPGRRGPGYTF
.	.	TRBV15	TRBJ2-1	TGTGCCACCAGCAGAGGGGCTAACTCCTACAATGAGCAGTTCTTC	CATSRGANSYNEQFF
.	.	TRBV12-3/TRBV12-4	TRBJ2-1	TGTGCCAGCGCCGAACTTAGCTCCTACAATGAGCAGTTCTTC	CASAELSSYNEQFF
.	TRBD2	TRBV6-1	TRBJ2-1	TGTGCCAGCAGTGAACTGGCGGGGGGGCCTTATCAGGAGCAGTTCTTC	CASSELAGGPYQEQFF
.	TRBD2	TRBV27	TRBJ2-7	TGTGCCAGCAGTGCGGGACTAGCGGGAGGGATCCACGAGCAGTACTTC	CASSAGLAGGIHEQYF
few	TRBD1	TRBV7-2	TRBJ2-6	TGTGCCAGCAGCTTAAAGGGACAGGGCCTTTCTGGGGCCAACGTCCTGACTTTC	CASSLKGQGLSGANVLTF
.	.	TRBV20-1	TRBJ2-1	TGCAGTGCTAGAGCGGTCTCGCTCAATGAGCAGTTCTTC	CSARAVSLNEQFF
.	.	TRBV7-9	TRBJ2-7	TGTGCCAGCTTGGGGGGACCGAGCTACGAGCAGTACTTC	CASLGGPSYEQYF
.	TRBD2	TRBV2	TRBJ2-3	TGTGCCAGCAGTGACTCCGGGACTAGCGGGAGTATAGATACGCAGTATTTT	CASSDSGTSGSIDTQYF
many	.	TRBV20-1	TRBJ2-7	TGCAGTGCTAGAGACGGGAGAGACTACGAGCAGTACTTC	CSARDGRDYEQYF
.	.	TRBV12-3/TRBV12-4	TRBJ1-1	TGTGCCAGCAGCCTAACGGCCGGGGCTTTCTTT	CASSLTAGAFF
many	TRBD1	TRBV6-5	TRBJ2-2	TGTGCCAGCAGTTCCGGACAGGGGCACACCGGGGAGCTGTTTTTT	CASSSGQGHTGELFF
.	TRBD2	TRBV4-1	TRBJ2-3	TGCGCCAGCAGCCAAGAGGGGCCAGCGGGGGGGCGAACAGATACGCAGTATTTT	CASSQEGPAGGRTDTQYF
.	.	TRBV7-9	TRBJ1-2	TGTGCCAGCAGCTTTAGGCAGGATCACTATGGCTACACCTTC	CASSFRQDHYGYTF
.	.	TRBV7-2	TRBJ2-1	TGTGCCAGCAGCTTAGTTGGGGGAAGCGCTTACAATGAGCAGTTCTTC	CASSLVGGSAYNEQFF
.	TRBD1	TRBV7-9	TRBJ2-5	TGTGCCAGCAGCCCGCACGGACAGGGGCCCAAAGAGACCCAGTACTTC	CASSPHGQGPKETQYF